The T cell receptor (beta chain) under discussion was sequenced for a study of Ad26.COV2.S vaccination and SARS-CoV-2 variants (dated by TCRdb to the early 2020s). A note on the overall study: Donors in the vaccine arm were drawn from COV1001, a multicentre, randomized, double-blind, placebo-controlled phase I-IIa trial testing Ad26.COV2.S in healthy adults. Ad26.COV2.S was administered intramuscularly at a dose of 5x10^10 or 1x10^11 viral particles, either as one shot or as two shots given 56 days apart. TCRbeta repertoire sequencing served as the tool for gauging how specific and how broad the SARS-CoV-2-reactive T cell receptors were following Ad26.COV2.S vaccination. The TCR-sequenced set comprised approximately 30 samples: around 20 Ad26.COV2.S vaccine recipients, 5 placebo recipients and 8 SARS-CoV-2 convalescent individuals. Trial participants were randomized into five groups of five: low-dose or high-dose Ad26.COV2.S given once or twice, or placebo on both occasions. Blinding of investigators to trial group allocation was maintained during experiments and outcome assessment.

The immunoSEQ Assay was used to sequence TCRbeta CDR3 regions. After extraction, genomic DNA underwent amplification by bias-controlled multiplex PCR, followed by high-throughput sequencing. The paper's processing steps were these. To quantify the absolute abundance of every unique TCRbeta CDR3 region, sequences were collapsed and filtered. T cell fraction was estimated by normalizing TCRbeta template counts to usable DNA, with usable DNA measured through amplification of reference genes found in all nucleated cells. Repertoire TCRs were annotated as SARS-CoV-2-specific by exact matching of V gene, CDR3 amino acid sequence and J gene to a known reactive TCR set. MIRA supplied the reference SARS-CoV-2 TCR set, which was filtered for enrichment in COVID-19-positive ImmuneCODE repertoires so that public or cross-reactive TCRs were removed. Based on the MIRA antigens, annotated TCRs were further analysed at the level of specific ORF or position within ORF. Breadth was defined as annotated unique rearrangements over total unique productive rearrangements; depth was the summed frequency of those rearrangements. Group comparisons of TCR breadth used two-sided Wilcoxon rank-sum tests. TCRdb retrieved this table from immuneACCESS and kept in-frame rearrangements only. Not all clones are present; in checked studies, unresolved V genes account for under half, and no reason is known for the remainder. That table is the source of V, J and clone size, and D and trimming were worked out from the DNA. Within this sample are hundreds of thousands of clones, with 80% to 90% of them counted one time only. Together, the top ten hold over 1.3% of the sample.

V trim: 4 bases; J trim: 7 bases; unmatched bases: 16. Sequences SGDLS (CDR1) and YYNGEE (CDR2) are obtained from the germline V gene. The CDR3 runs 17 residues from the cysteine to the phenylalanine. The CDR3 DNA has 51 bases and is translated from base 1. Overall results and qualifications from the work: The study lacked the statistical power to compare responses across vaccine doses or regimens. It was noted by the authors that total T cell responses may have been underestimated by the TCR breadth and depth analyses. Compared with placebo recipients, Ad26.COV2.S recipients showed higher spike-specific TCR breadth (P = 0.0014). After vaccination, substantial breadth of spike-specific CD8+ and CD4+ T cell responses was reported. Non-spike TCR breadth was comparable between vaccine and placebo recipients, consistent with the vaccine containing only spike.

As regards this clone: Its antigen target is currently unknown. The input lacks base qualities; no much larger clone sits a single base away.

Reading the label with the study, this specimen's treatment or condition is: some 20 received Ad26.COV2.S at low or high dose, single or two shots; 5 received placebo; per-sample allocation not given. Repertoires of vaccine and placebo recipients were sequenced from samples taken on day 63 after the first injection. Between 29 July and 7 August 2020, Cohort 1b enrolled about 27 adults aged 18-55 years at one site in Boston, USA. As a vaccine, Ad26.COV2.S was a replication-incompetent adenovirus type 26 vector that expressed a prefusion-stabilized SARS-CoV-2 spike protein derived from the original Wuhan strain.

This chain joins TRBV9 to TRBJ2-5; 10 bases in the junction line up with TRBD2. Sequencing was performed on peripheral blood, taken in a trial of Ad26.COV2.S vaccine versus placebo. The TCR sequence derives from a person between 18 and 60 years old who received the Ad26.COV2.S COVID-19 vaccine or a placebo. CDR3 region: CASSTSPGTSEGGTQYF. The nucleotides are TGTGCCAGCAGCACATCCCCCGGGACTAGCGAGGGGGGGACCCAGTACTTC.